This TCR beta chain appears in the sequencing data of a study of Graves' ophthalmopathy and Graves' hyperthyroidism. Study outcomes and limitations: Most clonotypes expanded in thyroid above 0.001 frequency were present in blood too. Progression of ophthalmopathy was predicted by the model with about 67% sensitivity and roughly 73% specificity.

Those donors who had ophthalmopathy presented with moderate-to-severe activity, a CAS of ≥3, a NOSPECS of ≥4 and a duration under 3 months. There are many counts of this clonotype. Its specificity is not known. RNA served as the template for amplifying TCR beta CDR3 regions. HTBI primers were employed in first-round RT-PCR, then a second-round multiplex PCR followed. MiXCR, applied by TCRdb to the multiplex PCR reads, yields one record per CDR3 protein. Among approximately 480,000 distinct CDR3 sequences listed, 13% to 15% were seen once. CDR3 length: 14 amino acids. Germline V gene lookup returns CDR1 MNHEY and CDR2 SMNVEV (reference sequence). The V end lost 8 bases, the J end lost 0 bases, and 14 bases lay between the germline ends.

The chain links TRBV27 to TRBJ2-7; D unclear. This TCR was sampled from a woman aged 25-40 years with Graves' ophthalmopathy. Sequencing was performed on blood. CDR3 DNA sequence: TGTGCCAGCGGATCAAGCTTGAGCTCCTACGAGCAGTACTTC. Its protein is CASGSSLSSYEQYF.